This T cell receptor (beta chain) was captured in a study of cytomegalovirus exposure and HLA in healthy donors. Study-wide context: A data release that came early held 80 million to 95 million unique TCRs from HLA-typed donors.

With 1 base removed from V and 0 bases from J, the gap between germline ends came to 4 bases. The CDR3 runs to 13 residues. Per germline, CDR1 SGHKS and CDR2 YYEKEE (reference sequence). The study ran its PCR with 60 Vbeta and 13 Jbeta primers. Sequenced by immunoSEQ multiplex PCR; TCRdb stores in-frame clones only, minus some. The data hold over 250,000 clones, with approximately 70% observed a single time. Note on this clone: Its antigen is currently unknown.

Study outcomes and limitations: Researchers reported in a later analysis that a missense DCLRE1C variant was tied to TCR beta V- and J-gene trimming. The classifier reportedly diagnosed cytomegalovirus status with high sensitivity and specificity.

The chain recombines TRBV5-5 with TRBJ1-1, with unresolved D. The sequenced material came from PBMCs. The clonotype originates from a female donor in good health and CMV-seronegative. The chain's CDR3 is CASSLQMNTEAFF. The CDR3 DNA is TGTGCCAGCAGCTTGCAGATGAACACTGAAGCTTTCTTT.